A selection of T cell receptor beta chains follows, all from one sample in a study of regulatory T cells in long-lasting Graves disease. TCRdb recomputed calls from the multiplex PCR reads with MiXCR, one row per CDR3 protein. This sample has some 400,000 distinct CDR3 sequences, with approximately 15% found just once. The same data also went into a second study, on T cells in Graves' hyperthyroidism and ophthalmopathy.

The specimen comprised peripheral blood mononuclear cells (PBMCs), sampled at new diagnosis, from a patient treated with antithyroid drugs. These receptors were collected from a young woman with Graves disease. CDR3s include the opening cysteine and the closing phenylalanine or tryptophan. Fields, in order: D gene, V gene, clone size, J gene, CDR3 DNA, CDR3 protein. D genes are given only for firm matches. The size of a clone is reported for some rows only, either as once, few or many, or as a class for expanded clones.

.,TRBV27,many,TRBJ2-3,TGTGCCAGCAGTTTACACTCTCCCTTCTTTAGCACAGATACGCAGTATTTT,CASSLHSPFFSTDTQYF
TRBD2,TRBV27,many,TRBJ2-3,TGTGCCAGCAGTTTGGTAGTAGCGGGAGGAGATACGCAGTATTTT,CASSLVVAGGDTQYF
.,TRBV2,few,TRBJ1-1,TGTGCCAGCAGTGCAGGGTACACTGAAGCTTTCTTT,CASSAGYTEAFF
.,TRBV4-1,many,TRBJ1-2,TGCGCCAGCAGCCCAGGGATCTTAGAGGGCTACACCTTC,CASSPGILEGYTF
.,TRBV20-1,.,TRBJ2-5,TGCAGTGCTAGAGAGAAAGAGACCCAGTACTTC,CSAREKETQYF
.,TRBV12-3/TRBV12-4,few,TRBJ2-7,TGTGCCGGCAGCCTAAGCTACGAGCAGTACTTC,CAGSLSYEQYF
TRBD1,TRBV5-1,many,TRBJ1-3,TGCGCCAGCAGCGCAGGACAGGCGATCTCTGGAAACACCATATATTTT,CASSAGQAISGNTIYF
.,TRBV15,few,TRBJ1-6,TGTGCCACCAGCCAGGATTCGAACGGGATCTATAATTCACCCCTCCACTTT,CATSQDSNGIYNSPLHF
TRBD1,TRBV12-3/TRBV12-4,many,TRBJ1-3,TGTGCCAGCAGTCCCCTGCGTCGACAGGGCTCTGGAAACACCATATATTTT,CASSPLRRQGSGNTIYF
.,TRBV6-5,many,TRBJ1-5,TGTGCCAGCAGTTACTCACGGGGGGCGATGGGGTATAGCAATCAGCCCCAGCATTTT,CASSYSRGAMGYSNQPQHF
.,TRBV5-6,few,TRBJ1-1,TGTGCCAGCAGCGTCGGTCTGAGCACTGAAGCTTTCTTT,CASSVGLSTEAFF
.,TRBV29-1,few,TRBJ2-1,TGCAGCGTTGAAGGGGAGTCAGGGCGGAGCTCCTACAATGAGCAGTTCTTC,CSVEGESGRSSYNEQFF
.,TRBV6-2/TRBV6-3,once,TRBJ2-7,TGTGCCAGCAGTTTTCTGGGAGCCGAGCAGTACTTC,CASSFLGAEQYF
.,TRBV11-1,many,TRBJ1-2,TGTGCCAGCAGCTTGAGCAGAAACAACTATGGCTACACCTTC,CASSLSRNNYGYTF
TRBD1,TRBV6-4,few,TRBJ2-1,TGTGCCAGCAGTGCAACAGGGGGCTACAATGAGCAGTTCTTC,CASSATGGYNEQFF
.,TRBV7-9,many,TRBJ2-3,TGTGCCAGCAGTATGGCGGGCACAGATACGCAGTATTTT,CASSMAGTDTQYF